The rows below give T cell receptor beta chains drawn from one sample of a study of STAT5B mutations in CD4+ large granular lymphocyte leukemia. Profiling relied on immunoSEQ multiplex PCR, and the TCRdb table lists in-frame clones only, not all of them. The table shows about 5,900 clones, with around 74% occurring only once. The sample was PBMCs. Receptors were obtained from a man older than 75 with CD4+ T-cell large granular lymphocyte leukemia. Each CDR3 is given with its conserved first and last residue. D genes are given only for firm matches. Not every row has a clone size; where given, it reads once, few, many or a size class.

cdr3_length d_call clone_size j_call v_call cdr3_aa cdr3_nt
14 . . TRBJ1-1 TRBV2 CASRYTLPNTEAFF TGTGCCAGCAGATACACCCTACCTAACACTGAAGCTTTCTTT
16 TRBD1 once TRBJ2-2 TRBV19 CASSTPGQGRTGELFF TGTGCCAGTAGTACACCGGGACAGGGACGCACCGGGGAGCTGTTTTTT
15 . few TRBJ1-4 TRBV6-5 CASSYYGSGNEKLFF TGTGCCAGCAGTTACTACGGCAGCGGTAATGAAAAACTGTTTTTT
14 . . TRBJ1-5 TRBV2 CASSEGGSYEPQHF TGTGCCAGCAGTGAAGGGGGGTCCTATGAGCCCCAGCATTTT
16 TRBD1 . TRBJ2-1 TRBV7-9 CASSLVGQGEYNEQFF TGTGCCAGCAGCCTCGTGGGACAGGGGGAATACAATGAGCAGTTCTTC
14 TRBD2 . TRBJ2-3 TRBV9 CASSGGLDPDTQYF TGTGCCAGCAGCGGAGGACTAGACCCAGATACGCAGTATTTT
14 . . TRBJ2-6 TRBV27 CASSLGSGANVLTF TGTGCCAGCAGTTTAGGATCTGGGGCCAACGTCCTGACTTTC
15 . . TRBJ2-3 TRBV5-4 CASSLAGGPTDTQYF TGTGCCAGCAGCTTGGCCGGGGGGCCCACAGATACGCAGTATTTT
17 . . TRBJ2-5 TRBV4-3 CASSQEKARLTQETQYF TGCGCCAGCAGCCAAGAAAAAGCGAGACTGACACAAGAGACCCAGTACTTC
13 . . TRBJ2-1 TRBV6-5 CASRGDGVNEQFF TGTGCCAGCAGGGGGGACGGAGTTAATGAGCAGTTCTTC
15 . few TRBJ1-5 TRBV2 CASRPSWGEGQPQHF TGTGCCAGCAGGCCCTCCTGGGGAGAGGGTCAGCCCCAGCATTTT
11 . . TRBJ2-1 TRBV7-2 CASSRRREQFF TGTGCCAGCAGCCGTCGGCGTGAGCAGTTCTTC
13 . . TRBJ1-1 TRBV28 CASSWGAHTEAFF TGTGCCAGCAGTTGGGGGGCACACACTGAAGCTTTCTTT
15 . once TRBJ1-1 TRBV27 CASSLYGRLNTEAFF TGTGCCAGCAGTTTATACGGCAGGTTGAACACTGAAGCTTTCTTT
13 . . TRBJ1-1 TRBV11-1 CASSLSVNTEAFF TGTGCCAGCAGCTTATCAGTTAACACTGAAGCTTTCTTT
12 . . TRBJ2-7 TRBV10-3 CAISEGSYEQYF TGTGCCATCAGTGAAGGCTCCTACGAGCAGTACTTC
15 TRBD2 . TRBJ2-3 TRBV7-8 CASSLVVGGFDTQYF TGTGCCAGCAGCTTAGTAGTCGGGGGGTTTGATACGCAGTATTTT
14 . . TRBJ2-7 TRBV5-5 CASSQAAGRDEQYF TGTGCCAGCAGCCAAGCGGCAGGGCGCGACGAGCAGTACTTC
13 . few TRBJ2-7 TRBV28 CASKDRDFGEQYF TGTGCCAGCAAAGATAGGGACTTTGGGGAGCAGTACTTC
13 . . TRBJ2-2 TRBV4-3 CASRRTNTGELFF TGCGCCAGCAGACGGACGAACACCGGGGAGCTGTTTTTT
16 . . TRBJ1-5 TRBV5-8 CASSSPIGASYQPQHF TGTGCCAGCAGCTCCCCCATCGGCGCATCGTATCAGCCCCAGCATTTT
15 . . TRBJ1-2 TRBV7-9 CASGFPGTYGYGYTF TGTGCCAGCGGATTCCCCGGGACATACGGCTATGGCTACACCTTC